This T cell receptor beta chain was retrieved from a study of post-analysis software for immune sequencing data. The overall study: Included among the disease courses, which were recorded for the cohort, were relapsing-remitting, secondary progressive and progressive-relapsing multiple sclerosis. Study findings and constraints: Higher frequency in patients than in controls was seen for roughly five TRBV segments, with TRBV5-6, TRBV5-1 and TRBV20-1 among them. Multiple sclerosis patients showed significantly lower normalized Chao1 diversity than controls did.

J gave up 6 bases and V 2 bases, and 6 bases lay outside the gene matches. This CDR3 is built from 14 residues. Germline lookup yields CDR1 DFQATT and CDR2 SNEGSKA (reference sequence). Each TCR beta cDNA library carried unique molecular identifiers. Using its own MiXCR run on the PCR reads, TCRdb lists one record per CDR3 protein. The sample holds some 190,000 distinct CDR3 sequences, approximately 28% seen once. In the case of this clonotype: No antigen is known for it.

V is TRBV20-1 and J is TRBJ1-2, with TRBD1 identical over 10 bases. The sample was blood. The sequence came from a girl aged 2-17 years with multiple sclerosis. The CDR3 DNA reads as TGCAGTGCTAGATCGACAGGGGGCGGCAATGGCTACACCTTC. Its translation is CSARSTGGGNGYTF.